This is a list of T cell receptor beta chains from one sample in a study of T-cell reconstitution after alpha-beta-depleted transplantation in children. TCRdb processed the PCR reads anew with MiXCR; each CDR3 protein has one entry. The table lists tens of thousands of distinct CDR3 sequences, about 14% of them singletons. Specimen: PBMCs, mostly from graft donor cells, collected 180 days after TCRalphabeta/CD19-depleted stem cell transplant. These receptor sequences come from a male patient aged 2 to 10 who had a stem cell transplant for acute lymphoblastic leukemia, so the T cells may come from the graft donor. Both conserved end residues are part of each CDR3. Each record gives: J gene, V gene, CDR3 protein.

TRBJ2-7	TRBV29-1	CSVEQGAYEQYF
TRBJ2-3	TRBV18	CASSPPGGTQYF
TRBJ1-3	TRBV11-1	CASSLIPGQGTSGNTIYF
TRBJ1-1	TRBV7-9	CASSLVVGANTEAFF
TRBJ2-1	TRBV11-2	CASSFPTSGGDTYNEQFF
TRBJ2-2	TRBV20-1	CSARLLSDTGELFF
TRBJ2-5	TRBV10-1	CASGLAGEETQYF
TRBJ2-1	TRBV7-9	CASSPGLATYNEQFF
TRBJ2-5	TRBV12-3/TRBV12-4	CASSPRQGAVPETQYF
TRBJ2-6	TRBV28	CASRHDSGANVLTF
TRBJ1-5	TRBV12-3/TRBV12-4	CASSLQQPNQPQHF
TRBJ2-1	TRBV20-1	CCAREGGPRNLINEQFF
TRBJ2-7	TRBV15	CATSRRQRYEQYF
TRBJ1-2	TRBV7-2	CASSTQQGLSGYTF
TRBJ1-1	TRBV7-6	CASSLSPRWNTEAFF
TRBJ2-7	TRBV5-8	CASSLLKGMITYEQYF
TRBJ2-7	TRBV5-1	CASSPEVSSLSYEQYF
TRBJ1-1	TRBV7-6	CASSLGRIAGGKDTEAFF
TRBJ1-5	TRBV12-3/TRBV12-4	CASSPGQQNQPQHF
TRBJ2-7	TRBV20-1	CSAKQVSYEQYF
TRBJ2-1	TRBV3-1	CASSRGTGHNEQFF
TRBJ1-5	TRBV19	CASRDRVFTNQPQHF
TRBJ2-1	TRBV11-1	CASSPIGLAGARSRNEQFF
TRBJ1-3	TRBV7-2	CASSHSPQGRSGNTIYF
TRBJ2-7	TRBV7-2	CASSLGRGQSYEQYF
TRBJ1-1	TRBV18	CASSQLESGVNTEAFF
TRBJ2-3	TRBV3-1	CASSPTGTDTQYF
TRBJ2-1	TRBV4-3	CASSQDGLAAGISYNEQFF
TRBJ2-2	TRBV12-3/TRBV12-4	CASRSSMIDRDRGTGELFF
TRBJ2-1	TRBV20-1	CSARDEVRSRLGSYNEQFF
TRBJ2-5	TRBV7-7	CASSPMGGLQETQYF
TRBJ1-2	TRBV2	CARQGVRGYTF
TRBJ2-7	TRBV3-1	CASSQGFQGSEQYF
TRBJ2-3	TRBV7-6	CASSLSLGDTQYF
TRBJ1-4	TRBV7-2	CASSLGVLNEKLFF
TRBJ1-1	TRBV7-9	CASSPRDYNTEAFF
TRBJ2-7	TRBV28	CASSLFGGKQYF
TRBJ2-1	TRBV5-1	CASSSAPGSYNEQFF
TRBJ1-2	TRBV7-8	CASSGRRVGQPSHGYTF
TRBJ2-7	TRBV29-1	CSVEDQAEQYF
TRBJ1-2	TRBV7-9	CASSLDPYGYTF
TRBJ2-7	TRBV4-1	CASSRGTDYEQYF
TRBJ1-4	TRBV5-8	CASSRQATNEKLFF
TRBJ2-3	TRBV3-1	CASSQGTSGGYTDTQYF
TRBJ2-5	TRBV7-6	CASSLAGEERPVQETQYF
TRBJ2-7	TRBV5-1	CASSFTTGGHEQYF
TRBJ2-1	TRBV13	CASSSFRTDCYNEQFF
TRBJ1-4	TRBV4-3	CASSQGFRAGNEKLFF
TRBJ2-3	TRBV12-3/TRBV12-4	CASRTGQSTDTQYF
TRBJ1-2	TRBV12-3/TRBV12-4	CASTFGGDGYTF
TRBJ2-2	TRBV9	CASSVGSGTGELFF
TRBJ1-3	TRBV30	CAWSNTGGVSGNTIYF
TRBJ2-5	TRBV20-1	CSARGQGARRETQYF
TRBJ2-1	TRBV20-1	CSAISTDNEQFF
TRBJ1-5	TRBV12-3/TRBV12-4	CASSRRGDQPQHF
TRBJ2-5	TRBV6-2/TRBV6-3	CASSPRTFFQETQYF
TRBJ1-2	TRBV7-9	CASSPLGWDGYTF
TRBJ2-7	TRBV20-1	CSAPKSSYEQYF